Presented here are 9 T cell receptor beta chains from one specimen sequenced in a study of blood T cell repertoires in COVID-19. The repertoire was sequenced with immunoSEQ multiplex PCR; TCRdb's copy has only in-frame clones and lacks some. The sample records over 90,000 clones, 70% to 85% being singletons. Material: peripheral blood. The source of these receptors is a man aged 55-75 years with active or convalescent COVID-19.

The chain links TRBV19 to TRBJ1-5, with 7 bases aligning to TRBD1. CDR1 is LNHDA and CDR2 is SQIVND in the germline V gene (reference sequence). The CDR3 covers 15 residues. V shed 3 bases and J 4 bases; nucleotides not matched to a gene: 6. The CDR3, as DNA: TGTGCCAGTAGTATGGACAGGAGGGGAAATCAGCCCCAGCATTTT. Protein product: CASSMDRRGNQPQHF.

The rearrangement uses TRBV19 and TRBJ2-3; 9 positions agree with TRBD2. There are 17 residues in the CDR3. Germline trimming cut 3 bases from V and 0 bases from J; bases unmatched to any gene: 7. Germline V CDR1 and CDR2: LNHDA, SQIVND (reference sequence). The CDR3 sequence is CASSIVGLATSTDTQYF. In DNA, the CDR3 is TGTGCCAGTAGTATCGTCGGACTAGCGACTAGCACAGATACGCAGTATTTT.

The genes are TRBV19 and TRBJ1-1; D unclear. Between the trimmed V and J ends, which lost 4 bases and 1 base, there was a span of 10 bases. From germline, CDR1 is LNHDA and CDR2 SQIVND (reference sequence). The CDR3 runs to 14 residues. CDR3: CASSTRRENTEAFF. CDR3 in DNA: TGTGCCAGTAGTACCCGGCGGGAGAACACTGAAGCTTTCTTT.

The chain joins TRBV27 to TRBJ1-5; 7 bases align to TRBD1. CDR3 length: 15 residues. Per germline, CDR1 MNHEY and CDR2 SMNVEV (reference sequence). V shed 4 bases, J shed 4 bases, and the junction held 7 bases outside the gene matches. The CDR3 sequence: CASSSLTGKNQPQHF. In nucleotides, the CDR3 is TGTGCCAGCAGTTCCCTGACAGGGAAGAATCAGCCCCAGCATTTT.

The CDR3 DNA follows: TGTGCCAGCAGTTTACCGGGAGTGGATACGCAGTATTTT. Residues: CASSLPGVDTQYF. The J gene is TRBJ2-3, the V gene TRBV28; D possibly corresponds to TRBD2 (6 bases). Trimming cost V 2 bases and J 6 bases, with 9 bases left between them. This CDR3 has 13 amino acids. Germline loops: CDR1 MDHEN, CDR2 SYDVKM.

The V and J genes are TRBV18 and TRBJ2-1; 12 bases fit TRBD2. Looked up from germline, CDR1 is KGHSH and CDR2 is LQKENI. The CDR3 length is 16 residues. Trimming took 3 bases from V and 7 from J; bases not matched to a gene: 7. CDR3 bases: TGTGCCAGCTCACCCGCTAGCGGGAGGGCCGGGAATGAGCAGTTCTTC. Translated, it gives CASSPASGRAGNEQFF.

This sequence joins TRBV18 and TRBJ1-2; D gene uncertain. This CDR3 is 13 amino acids long. The V and J ends lost 1 base and 10 bases respectively, with 13 bases between them. In germline, CDR1 is KGHSH, CDR2 LQKENI. CDR3 residues: CASSPQGEIAYTF. The CDR3 bases are TGTGCCAGCTCACCACAGGGAGAAATTGCCTACACCTTC.

This chain uses TRBV11-3 with TRBJ2-7; 9 bases are a match to TRBD1. The CDR3 has 17 amino acids. V dropped 5 bases and J dropped 7; count of bases not matched to a gene: 18. Germline lookup yields CDR1 SGHNT and CDR2 YENEEA. CDR3 amino acids: CASSRRRDRASQGEQYF. CDR3 sequence (DNA): TGTGCCAGCAGCCGAAGAAGGGACAGGGCCTCCCAGGGGGAGCAGTACTTC.

This clone was detected many times. The chain uses TRBV7-9 and TRBJ2-1, with 10 bases matching TRBD2. This CDR3 has 16 amino acids. Germline lookup yields CDR1 SEHNR and CDR2 FQNEAQ (reference sequence). J lost 5 bases, V lost 3 bases, and 7 bases had no gene match. The CDR3 is CASSFWGTSVNNEQFF. Written as DNA, the CDR3 is TGTGCCAGCAGCTTTTGGGGGACTAGCGTAAACAATGAGCAGTTCTTC.